These T cell receptor beta chains were read from a single sample in a study of blood T cell repertoires in COVID-19. Sequenced by immunoSEQ multiplex PCR; TCRdb stores in-frame clones only, minus some. The sample has more than 85,000 clones, more than 70% seen once. Sequenced: peripheral blood. All receptors derive from a woman aged 45-65 years with acute or convalescent COVID-19. Each CDR3 is given with its conserved first and last residue. D genes are given only for firm matches. Only some rows state a clone size, as once, few, many or a class for expanded clones.

TRBJ1-4	NA	TRBD1	TRBV7-9	CASSLGTGTREKLFF	TGTGCCAGCAGCTTAGGGACAGGGACTCGGGAAAAACTGTTTTTT
TRBJ2-7	NA	TRBD1	TRBV5-1	CASSLEGQAASYEQYF	TGCGCCAGCAGCTTGGAGGGACAGGCCGCCTCCTACGAGCAGTACTTC
TRBJ2-1	few	TRBD2	TRBV4-2	CASSLRGGMNEQFF	TGTGCCAGCAGCCTCCGGGGGGGGATGAATGAGCAGTTCTTC
TRBJ2-7	NA	NA	TRBV5-1	CASSLGGTSYEQYF	TGCGCCAGCAGCTTGGGAGGGACTTCCTACGAGCAGTACTTC
TRBJ2-7	NA	TRBD1	TRBV6-2/TRBV6-3	CASSFPTGAQFKQYF	TGTGCCAGCAGTTTCCCGACAGGGGCCCAATTTAAGCAGTACTTC
TRBJ2-7	NA	NA	TRBV7-2	CASSSNLVYEQYF	TGTGCCAGCAGCTCCAACCTAGTTTACGAGCAGTACTTC
TRBJ2-3	NA	TRBD2	TRBV7-9	CASRTGTSGRRVADTQYF	TGTGCCAGCAGGACTGGGACTAGCGGGAGGCGCGTAGCAGATACGCAGTATTTT
TRBJ1-1	NA	NA	TRBV27	CASSFSMNTEAFF	TGTGCCAGCAGTTTTTCTATGAACACTGAAGCTTTCTTT
TRBJ2-3	NA	TRBD2	TRBV19	CASSSSGSSDTQYF	TGTGCCAGTAGTTCTAGCGGGAGTTCAGATACGCAGTATTTT
TRBJ2-5	once	NA	TRBV7-9	CASSLSLGIQETQYF	TGTGCCAGCAGCTTATCGCTAGGTATCCAAGAGACCCAGTACTTC
TRBJ2-1	NA	TRBD2	TRBV14	CASSRRWASGSNEQFF	TGTGCCAGCAGCCGGCGGTGGGCTAGCGGGAGTAATGAGCAGTTCTTC
TRBJ1-2	NA	NA	TRBV10-1	CASSEKGKGGYTF	TGCGCCAGCAGTGAGAAGGGGAAGGGTGGCTACACCTTC
TRBJ1-5	few	TRBD1	TRBV19	CASSTPSRTGGKSPQHF	TGTGCCAGTAGTACCCCCTCTCGGACAGGGGGTAAATCGCCCCAGCATTTT
TRBJ2-3	NA	NA	TRBV29-1	CSAAEGHLTDTQYF	TGCAGCGCAGCCGAGGGACACCTCACAGATACGCAGTATTTT
TRBJ1-6	NA	NA	TRBV29-1	CSARYQGPDPYNSPLHF	TGCAGCGCCCGTTATCAGGGCCCGGACCCCTATAATTCACCCCTCCACTTT
TRBJ1-3	NA	NA	TRBV19	CASSLTAAGNTIYF	TGTGCCAGTAGTTTAACAGCGGCTGGAAACACCATATATTTT
TRBJ1-5	NA	NA	TRBV2	CASSELAVYNQPQHF	TGTGCCAGCAGTGAACTGGCAGTTTACAATCAGCCCCAGCATTTT
TRBJ1-4	NA	NA	TRBV6-6	CASSYQPGLEKLFF	TGTGCCAGCAGTTACCAACCGGGACTTGAAAAACTGTTTTTT
TRBJ2-3	NA	NA	TRBV6-6	CASRLASARTDTQYF	TGTGCCAGCCGCCTCGCTAGCGCGCGCACAGATACGCAGTATTTT
TRBJ1-4	NA	TRBD1	TRBV5-8	CASNTGGLTNEKLFF	TGTGCCAGCAATACAGGGGGCCTAACTAATGAAAAACTGTTTTTT
TRBJ1-2	NA	NA	TRBV21-1	CASSNGDRPYGYTF	TGTGCCAGCAGCAACGGGGACAGGCCTTATGGCTACACCTTC
TRBJ2-7	NA	TRBD1	TRBV3-1/TRBV3-2	CASSQAPQGAHEQYF	TGTGCCAGCAGCCAAGCCCCACAGGGGGCCCACGAGCAGTACTTC
TRBJ1-2	NA	TRBD1	TRBV10-2	CASSEQGAFYGYTF	TGCGCCAGCAGTGAGCAGGGGGCATTCTATGGCTACACCTTC
TRBJ2-3	NA	TRBD2	TRBV7-9	CASGESSGRLTDTQYF	TGTGCCAGCGGAGAAAGTAGCGGGAGGTTGACAGATACGCAGTATTTT
TRBJ2-7	once	NA	TRBV19	CASRAGGLFYEQYF	TGTGCCAGTAGAGCCGGCGGACTTTTCTACGAGCAGTACTTC
TRBJ1-2	NA	NA	TRBV7-2	CASSKTGNYGYTF	TGTGCCAGCAGCAAAACAGGGAACTATGGCTACACCTTC
TRBJ1-2	NA	NA	TRBV18	CASSGGAGGYTF	TGTGCCAGCTCAGGAGGGGCTGGGGGCTACACCTTC
TRBJ1-1	NA	TRBD1	TRBV29-1	CSVSPQGARTEAFF	TGCAGCGTAAGCCCACAGGGGGCCCGAACTGAAGCTTTCTTT
TRBJ2-7	NA	NA	TRBV4-1	CASSPKGGGEDYEQYF	TGCGCCAGCAGCCCCAAAGGTGGAGGGGAGGATTACGAGCAGTACTTC
TRBJ2-2	once	TRBD1	TRBV6-6	CASRPRQGPGELFF	TGTGCCAGCAGGCCCCGACAGGGGCCCGGGGAGCTGTTTTTT
TRBJ2-5	NA	TRBD2	TRBV10-1	CASSVGGLVLCEETQYF	TGCGCCAGCAGTGTCGGGGGACTAGTTTTATGTGAAGAGACCCAGTACTTC
TRBJ2-7	once	TRBD2	TRBV5-1	CASSNPGLAESYEQYF	TGCGCCAGCAGCAATCCGGGACTAGCGGAATCCTACGAGCAGTACTTC
TRBJ2-5	NA	NA	TRBV9	CASSVGGVGETQYF	TGTGCCAGCAGCGTAGGGGGGGTCGGTGAGACCCAGTACTTC
TRBJ1-1	NA	TRBD1	TRBV11-2	CASSYYRGGLGTEAFF	TGTGCCAGCAGCTACTACAGGGGGGGTCTGGGCACTGAAGCTTTCTTT
TRBJ1-5	NA	TRBD1	TRBV5-5	CASSPLDRVSPQHF	TGTGCCAGCAGCCCCCTGGACAGGGTTTCACCCCAGCATTTT